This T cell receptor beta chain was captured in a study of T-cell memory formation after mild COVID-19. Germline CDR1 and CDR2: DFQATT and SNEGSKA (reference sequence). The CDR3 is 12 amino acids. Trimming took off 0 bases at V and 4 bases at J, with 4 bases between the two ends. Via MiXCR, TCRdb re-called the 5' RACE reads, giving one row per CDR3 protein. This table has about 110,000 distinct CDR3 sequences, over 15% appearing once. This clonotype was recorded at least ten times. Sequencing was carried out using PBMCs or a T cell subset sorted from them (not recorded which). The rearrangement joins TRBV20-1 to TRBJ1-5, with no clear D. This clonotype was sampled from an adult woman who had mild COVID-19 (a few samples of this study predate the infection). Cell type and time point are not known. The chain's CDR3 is CSARDGNQPQHF. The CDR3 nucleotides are TGCAGTGCTAGAGATGGGAATCAGCCCCAGCATTTT.